The rows below give T cell receptor beta chains drawn from one sample of a study of CD8+ T cells in alopecia areata. The repertoire was sequenced with immunoSEQ multiplex PCR; TCRdb's copy has only in-frame clones and lacks some. The sample carries 150,000 to 200,000 clones, about 60% recorded once. Material: CD8+ T cells sorted from blood, obtained at week 24, from a patient treated with tofacitinib. The receptors originated from a human donor with alopecia areata. Both conserved end residues are part of each CDR3. D genes are given only for firm matches. Clone size is not always given. Where it is, it says once, few, many or a class for expanded clones.

d_call: .
v_call: TRBV19
clone_size: few
j_call: TRBJ2-7
cdr3_nt: TGTGCCAGTAGTATCTACTTGGGGTACGAGCAGTACTTC
cdr3_aa: CASSIYLGYEQYF

d_call: .
v_call: TRBV30
clone_size: .
j_call: TRBJ2-7
cdr3_nt: TGTGCCTGGAGTGTTGGCCGAGCCTACGAGCAGTACTTC
cdr3_aa: CAWSVGRAYEQYF

d_call: .
v_call: TRBV13
clone_size: .
j_call: TRBJ1-2
cdr3_nt: TGTGCCAGCACCCGACTGTGGACTTATGGCTACACCTTC
cdr3_aa: CASTRLWTYGYTF

d_call: .
v_call: TRBV19
clone_size: .
j_call: TRBJ1-2
cdr3_nt: TGTGCGTCCCGGAGGATTGGTGGAAGGATCTATGGCTACACCTTC
cdr3_aa: CASRRIGGRIYGYTF

d_call: .
v_call: TRBV27
clone_size: .
j_call: TRBJ1-2
cdr3_nt: TGTGCCAGCAGTTTATCTTACAGGGATGCCTATGGCTACACCTTC
cdr3_aa: CASSLSYRDAYGYTF

d_call: TRBD2
v_call: TRBV7-9
clone_size: .
j_call: TRBJ2-3
cdr3_nt: TGTGCCAGCAGTAGCGGGGGGGATACGCAGTATTTT
cdr3_aa: CASSSGGDTQYF

d_call: TRBD2
v_call: TRBV15
clone_size: .
j_call: TRBJ2-5
cdr3_nt: TGTGCCACAGCGATAGCGGGGGGCCAAGAGACCCAGTACTTC
cdr3_aa: CATAIAGGQETQYF

d_call: TRBD1
v_call: TRBV2
clone_size: .
j_call: TRBJ2-7
cdr3_nt: TGTGCCAGCAGTGAAATAGGCGCGGGACAGGGTCAGTACGAGCAGTACTTC
cdr3_aa: CASSEIGAGQGQYEQYF

d_call: .
v_call: TRBV9
clone_size: .
j_call: TRBJ1-1
cdr3_nt: TGTGCCAGCAGTCCAGGACGAGACACTGAAGCTTTCTTT
cdr3_aa: CASSPGRDTEAFF

d_call: TRBD1
v_call: TRBV5-1
clone_size: .
j_call: TRBJ2-1
cdr3_nt: TGCGCCAGCAGCTACCGACAGGGAGCCAGAAGTAATGAGCAGTTCTTC
cdr3_aa: CASSYRQGARSNEQFF

d_call: TRBD1
v_call: TRBV13
clone_size: .
j_call: TRBJ1-6
cdr3_nt: TGTGCCAGCAGCACCGGACAGGGGAGAAGTTCACCCCTCCACTTT
cdr3_aa: CASSTGQGRSSPLHF

d_call: .
v_call: TRBV6-1
clone_size: few
j_call: TRBJ2-6
cdr3_nt: TGTGCCATCGGGACGGGTGATTCTGGGGCCAACGTCCTGACTTTC
cdr3_aa: CAIGTGDSGANVLTF

d_call: .
v_call: TRBV19
clone_size: .
j_call: TRBJ1-5
cdr3_nt: TGCGCCAGTAGCCAGGGTTCCTCTAGCAATCAGCCCCAGCATTTT
cdr3_aa: CASSQGSSSNQPQHF

d_call: TRBD1
v_call: TRBV29-1
clone_size: few
j_call: TRBJ1-1
cdr3_nt: TGCAGCGTTGGGGGAGGGGGACAGCAGAACACTGAAGCTTTCTTT
cdr3_aa: CSVGGGGQQNTEAFF

d_call: TRBD1
v_call: TRBV6-5
clone_size: .
j_call: TRBJ2-5
cdr3_nt: TGTGCCAGCAGTTACGTCAAGACAGGGGGACAAGAGACCCAGTACTTC
cdr3_aa: CASSYVKTGGQETQYF

d_call: .
v_call: TRBV7-9
clone_size: .
j_call: TRBJ1-1
cdr3_nt: TGTGCCAGCAGCGAAATACAGGGCAAGTTCTCCGAGGACACTGAAGCTTTCTTT
cdr3_aa: CASSEIQGKFSEDTEAFF

d_call: TRBD1
v_call: TRBV2
clone_size: few
j_call: TRBJ1-6
cdr3_nt: TGTGCCAGCAGAGCGACAGGGGGGAATTCACCCCTCCACTTT
cdr3_aa: CASRATGGNSPLHF

d_call: .
v_call: TRBV7-3
clone_size: .
j_call: TRBJ2-1
cdr3_nt: TGTGCCAGCAGTGGGACGGAGCAGTTCTTC
cdr3_aa: CASSGTEQFF

d_call: TRBD1
v_call: TRBV30
clone_size: .
j_call: TRBJ1-2
cdr3_nt: TGTGCCTGGAGCGCCGGGACAGCTTATGGCTACACCTTC
cdr3_aa: CAWSAGTAYGYTF

d_call: .
v_call: TRBV2
clone_size: .
j_call: TRBJ1-2
cdr3_nt: TGTGCCAGCAGTGCCAGGAGCTCCCCTAACTATGGCTACACCTTC
cdr3_aa: CASSARSSPNYGYTF

d_call: .
v_call: TRBV30
clone_size: once
j_call: TRBJ1-4
cdr3_nt: TGTGCCTGGAGTGGATGGCAGGGTCCTGAAAAACTGTTTTTT
cdr3_aa: CAWSGWQGPEKLFF

d_call: TRBD2
v_call: TRBV6-5
clone_size: .
j_call: TRBJ2-7
cdr3_nt: TGTGCCAGCAGTGTGGTGGGACTAGCGGAGCAGTACTTC
cdr3_aa: CASSVVGLAEQYF

d_call: .
v_call: TRBV25-1
clone_size: once
j_call: TRBJ2-3
cdr3_nt: TGTGCCAGCAGTAGTACCAGAGATACGCAGTATTTT
cdr3_aa: CASSSTRDTQYF

d_call: TRBD1
v_call: TRBV27
clone_size: .
j_call: TRBJ1-2
cdr3_nt: TGTGCCAGCAGTTTTTCGGGGACAGGGCGCCTTAATGGCTACACCTTC
cdr3_aa: CASSFSGTGRLNGYTF

d_call: .
v_call: TRBV27
clone_size: .
j_call: TRBJ1-6
cdr3_nt: TGTGCCAGCAGTGAAGCGGGTTTTTCACCCCTCCACTTT
cdr3_aa: CASSEAGFSPLHF

d_call: .
v_call: TRBV2
clone_size: few
j_call: TRBJ2-1
cdr3_nt: TGTGCCAGCAGTGGGTACGGGACTCAACAGAAGGGGGGAACCTACAATGAGCAGTTCTTC
cdr3_aa: CASSGYGTQQKGGTYNEQFF

d_call: .
v_call: TRBV13
clone_size: .
j_call: TRBJ2-7
cdr3_nt: TGTGCCAGCAGCACTTCCCTGAGCTCCTACGAGCAGTACTTC
cdr3_aa: CASSTSLSSYEQYF

d_call: .
v_call: TRBV6-4
clone_size: .
j_call: TRBJ2-1
cdr3_nt: TGTGCCAGCAGTGACTCGGGAGTCTACACACAGAATGAGCAGTTCTTC
cdr3_aa: CASSDSGVYTQNEQFF

d_call: TRBD2
v_call: TRBV13
clone_size: few
j_call: TRBJ2-3
cdr3_nt: TGTGCCAGCAGCCCCGATGGGGGAGGGGATACGCAGTATTTT
cdr3_aa: CASSPDGGGDTQYF

d_call: .
v_call: TRBV6-6
clone_size: .
j_call: TRBJ1-4
cdr3_nt: TGTGCCAGCAGTGATCGGCGCCTTCTGCCCCTGTTTTTT
cdr3_aa: CASSDRRLLPLFF

d_call: .
v_call: TRBV7-6
clone_size: .
j_call: TRBJ2-7
cdr3_nt: TGTGCCAGCAGCTTAGCGGGGGGCATTGACGAGCAGTACTTC
cdr3_aa: CASSLAGGIDEQYF

d_call: TRBD2
v_call: TRBV11-2
clone_size: .
j_call: TRBJ2-1
cdr3_nt: TGTGCCAGCGGTATGACTAGCAGATCCAACAATGAGCAGTTCTTC
cdr3_aa: CASGMTSRSNNEQFF

d_call: TRBD1
v_call: TRBV7-2
clone_size: .
j_call: TRBJ1-2
cdr3_nt: TGTGCCAGCAGCGAACAGGGGTATCGGGGCTACACCTTC
cdr3_aa: CASSEQGYRGYTF

d_call: .
v_call: TRBV6-1
clone_size: .
j_call: TRBJ1-5
cdr3_nt: TGTGCCAGCAGTGAAGACCCCGGACGGCAGCCCCAGCATTTT
cdr3_aa: CASSEDPGRQPQHF

d_call: .
v_call: TRBV27
clone_size: .
j_call: TRBJ2-3
cdr3_nt: TGTGCCAGCAGTGAAACCGGGAGTATGCAGTATTTT
cdr3_aa: CASSETGSMQYF

d_call: .
v_call: TRBV10-3
clone_size: .
j_call: TRBJ2-3
cdr3_nt: TGTGCCATCAGTTCCAGGGGACGGAACAGGGCTTCCTACACAGATACGCAGTATTTT
cdr3_aa: CAISSRGRNRASYTDTQYF

d_call: .
v_call: TRBV27
clone_size: .
j_call: TRBJ2-1
cdr3_nt: TGTGCCAGCAGTTTCTGGCGGGGGACATGGGGTTACAATGAGCAGTTCTTC
cdr3_aa: CASSFWRGTWGYNEQFF

d_call: .
v_call: TRBV7-9
clone_size: once
j_call: TRBJ2-7
cdr3_nt: TGTGCCTCTGGGGTTGTTACCTACGAGCAGTACTTC
cdr3_aa: CASGVVTYEQYF

d_call: TRBD1
v_call: TRBV15
clone_size: .
j_call: TRBJ1-2
cdr3_nt: TGTGCCACCAGCAGAGATACCACAGGGGCCCCGAACTACACCTTC
cdr3_aa: CATSRDTTGAPNYTF

d_call: .
v_call: TRBV9
clone_size: .
j_call: TRBJ2-7
cdr3_nt: TGTGCCAGCAGCGAGGGGACCAACGAGCAGTACTTC
cdr3_aa: CASSEGTNEQYF

d_call: .
v_call: TRBV5-1
clone_size: .
j_call: TRBJ2-7
cdr3_nt: TGCGCCAGCAGCTCTGGGGGCGTTCGCTACGAGCAGTACTTC
cdr3_aa: CASSSGGVRYEQYF

d_call: TRBD1
v_call: TRBV27
clone_size: few
j_call: TRBJ2-2
cdr3_nt: TGTGCCAGCAGTCCCCGGGACAGTAACACCGGGGAGCTGTTTTTT
cdr3_aa: CASSPRDSNTGELFF

d_call: .
v_call: TRBV4-1
clone_size: .
j_call: TRBJ2-3
cdr3_nt: TGCGCCAGCAGCGCCTCACCCGGCAAGACGCAGTATTTT
cdr3_aa: CASSASPGKTQYF

d_call: .
v_call: TRBV5-1
clone_size: .
j_call: TRBJ2-7
cdr3_nt: TGCGCCAGCAGCTTGGGTCGGGGAACCTCCTACGAGCAGTACTTC
cdr3_aa: CASSLGRGTSYEQYF

d_call: .
v_call: TRBV2
clone_size: .
j_call: TRBJ1-2
cdr3_nt: TGTGCCAGCAGTGAAGCTGGCGGCTATGGCTACACCTTC
cdr3_aa: CASSEAGGYGYTF

d_call: .
v_call: TRBV2
clone_size: .
j_call: TRBJ2-7
cdr3_nt: TGTGCCAGCAGTGGAAATTTGCGGGGGCTTAGAGACGAGCAGTACTTC
cdr3_aa: CASSGNLRGLRDEQYF

d_call: .
v_call: TRBV10-3
clone_size: .
j_call: TRBJ1-2
cdr3_nt: TGTGCCATCAACGGGGGGCCCTATGGCTACACCTTC
cdr3_aa: CAINGGPYGYTF

d_call: .
v_call: TRBV2
clone_size: .
j_call: TRBJ2-7
cdr3_nt: TGTGCCAGCGGCGAGCAGTACTTC
cdr3_aa: CASGEQYF

d_call: TRBD1
v_call: TRBV6-1
clone_size: few
j_call: TRBJ2-1
cdr3_nt: TGTGCCAGCAGGGACAGGAGCTCCTACAATGAGCAGTTCTTC
cdr3_aa: CASRDRSSYNEQFF

d_call: TRBD1
v_call: TRBV5-1
clone_size: .
j_call: TRBJ2-7
cdr3_nt: TGCGCCAGCAGCTTGGTGACCCGGGACAGGGGCTACGAGCAGTACTTC
cdr3_aa: CASSLVTRDRGYEQYF

d_call: TRBD1
v_call: TRBV27
clone_size: .
j_call: TRBJ1-1
cdr3_nt: TGTGCCAGCAGTAACGGCCGGGACAGGGTGGACACTGAAGCTTTCTTT
cdr3_aa: CASSNGRDRVDTEAFF

d_call: .
v_call: TRBV9
clone_size: .
j_call: TRBJ1-1
cdr3_nt: TGTGCCAGCAGCCCCTCGACGGGGGGCGGAGAAGCTTTCTTT
cdr3_aa: CASSPSTGGGEAFF

d_call: TRBD1
v_call: TRBV29-1
clone_size: .
j_call: TRBJ1-1
cdr3_nt: TGCAGCGCCTTGACAGGGTCGCACACTGAAGCTTTCTTT
cdr3_aa: CSALTGSHTEAFF

d_call: TRBD1
v_call: TRBV7-7
clone_size: .
j_call: TRBJ2-2
cdr3_nt: TGTGCTAGCAGCTTACAGGGGAGCGGGGAGCTGTTTTTT
cdr3_aa: CASSLQGSGELFF

d_call: TRBD2
v_call: TRBV29-1
clone_size: .
j_call: TRBJ2-1
cdr3_nt: TGCAGCGTTGTTGCGGGGGGGCAAAATGAGCAGTTCTTC
cdr3_aa: CSVVAGGQNEQFF

d_call: .
v_call: TRBV21-1
clone_size: .
j_call: TRBJ2-5
cdr3_nt: TGTGCCAGCTCTCCAACTGGACAGGGGGCGCGGGAGACCCAGTACTTC
cdr3_aa: CASSPTGQGARETQYF